These T cell receptor beta chains were read from a single sample in a study of T cell clones after liver transplantation. The repertoire was sequenced with immunoSEQ multiplex PCR; TCRdb's copy has only in-frame clones and lacks some. The data show tens of thousands of clones, with less than 90% seen just once and less than 3.5% held by the top ten. This material consisted of CD4+ T cells from blood, taken at the 22-month timepoint. All receptors derive from a human patient who received a liver transplant. T cells may partly derive from the graft donor. CDR3s include the opening cysteine and the closing phenylalanine or tryptophan. D genes are given only for firm matches. A clone size is listed for some rows: how often the clone was seen (once, few, many), or a class if it is expanded.

D: NA
size: NA
J: TRBJ2-7
V: TRBV18
DNA: TGTGCCAGCTCACCTTCCGGCCTTAACTACGAGCAGTACTTC
CDR3: CASSPSGLNYEQYF

D: TRBD2
size: NA
J: TRBJ2-1
V: TRBV4-3
DNA: TGCGCCAGCAGCCAATCGGGACTAGCGGGGGGGAATGAGCAGTTCTTC
CDR3: CASSQSGLAGGNEQFF

D: NA
size: NA
J: TRBJ2-1
V: TRBV2
DNA: TGTGCCGGCCGGGGTCTCCCTGGCGATGAGCAGTTCTTC
CDR3: CAGRGLPGDEQFF

D: TRBD1
size: many
J: TRBJ1-1
V: TRBV7-3
DNA: TGTGCCACCGTACCGGGACAGGGGAGAGGTGAAGCTTTCTTT
CDR3: CATVPGQGRGEAFF

D: NA
size: NA
J: TRBJ1-4
V: TRBV5-1
DNA: TGCGCCAGCAGCTTGGAGGGACGGAGTTATAATGAAAAACTGTTTTTT
CDR3: CASSLEGRSYNEKLFF

D: NA
size: NA
J: TRBJ2-2
V: TRBV7-9
DNA: TGTGCCAGCAGCTTCGGCAGGGTGAATGCCGGGGAGCTGTTTTTT
CDR3: CASSFGRVNAGELFF

D: NA
size: NA
J: TRBJ2-1
V: TRBV30
DNA: TGTGCCTGGAGTGTTGGTCTCTACAATGAGCAGTTCTTC
CDR3: CAWSVGLYNEQFF

D: NA
size: NA
J: TRBJ1-1
V: TRBV30
DNA: TGTGCCTGGAGTGTACAGGGAACTGAAGCTTTCTTT
CDR3: CAWSVQGTEAFF

D: NA
size: medium-sized
J: TRBJ1-1
V: TRBV7-3
DNA: TGTGCCAGCAGCCCTGGACAACCAGGGTCCACTGAAGCTTTCTTT
CDR3: CASSPGQPGSTEAFF

D: TRBD1
size: NA
J: TRBJ1-2
V: TRBV19
DNA: TGTGCCAGTAGGAGTTTCGAGGGCCGGGACAGTAACTATGGCTACACCTTC
CDR3: CASRSFEGRDSNYGYTF

D: NA
size: NA
J: TRBJ1-1
V: TRBV7-9
DNA: TGTGCCAGCAGCTTAAGGTCTGGGACTGAAGCTTTCTTT
CDR3: CASSLRSGTEAFF

D: NA
size: NA
J: TRBJ1-1
V: TRBV19
DNA: TGTGCCAGTAGTCGGACGGCAAACACTGAAGCTTTCTTT
CDR3: CASSRTANTEAFF

D: NA
size: NA
J: TRBJ2-7
V: TRBV19
DNA: TGTGCCAGCAGCTCTTCGGGTCGGGGGACCTCCTACGAGCAGTACTTC
CDR3: CASSSSGRGTSYEQYF

D: NA
size: NA
J: TRBJ2-3
V: TRBV6-5
DNA: TGTGCCAGCAGTTACTCTGGCCGGAGGGCTACGCAGTATTTT
CDR3: CASSYSGRRATQYF

D: NA
size: NA
J: TRBJ1-6
V: TRBV5-4
DNA: TGTGCCAGCAACGGGGTTAATTCACCCCTCCACTTT
CDR3: CASNGVNSPLHF

D: NA
size: once
J: TRBJ1-4
V: TRBV6-1
DNA: TGTGCCAGCAGTGAAGACGGGGGAAGTGAAAAACTGTTTTTT
CDR3: CASSEDGGSEKLFF

D: NA
size: NA
J: TRBJ2-6
V: TRBV6-1
DNA: TGTGCCAGCGGACGGGACTTCTCTGGGGCCAACGTCCTGACTTTC
CDR3: CASGRDFSGANVLTF

D: TRBD1
size: NA
J: TRBJ1-5
V: TRBV6-6
DNA: TGTGCCAGCAGATACACCGGGACAGGGTCCCAGCCCCAGCATTTT
CDR3: CASRYTGTGSQPQHF

D: TRBD1
size: NA
J: TRBJ1-5
V: TRBV6-1
DNA: TGTGCCAGCAGTGAAGCCCGTACAGGGGGGTATAGCAATCAGCCCCAGCATTTT
CDR3: CASSEARTGGYSNQPQHF

D: TRBD1
size: NA
J: TRBJ1-5
V: TRBV5-6
DNA: TGTGCCAGCAGCTTTCAGGGGGGTCAGCCCCAGCATTTT
CDR3: CASSFQGGQPQHF

D: NA
size: NA
J: TRBJ1-2
V: TRBV11-2
DNA: TGTACCAGCAGCTTAAACTCGATCGGGGTTGGGTACACCTTC
CDR3: CTSSLNSIGVGYTF

D: NA
size: NA
J: TRBJ1-3
V: TRBV6-1
DNA: TGTGCCAGCATGATAACCTCGGGGGGCACCATATATTTT
CDR3: CASMITSGGTIYF

D: TRBD1
size: once
J: TRBJ1-2
V: TRBV19
DNA: TGTGCCAGTAGCTTAACCGGGACAGGGGATGGCTACACCTTC
CDR3: CASSLTGTGDGYTF

D: NA
size: NA
J: TRBJ1-4
V: TRBV6-5
DNA: TGTGCCAGCTCCCGGGACGGAACGGAAAAACTGTTTTTT
CDR3: CASSRDGTEKLFF

D: TRBD2
size: NA
J: TRBJ2-1
V: TRBV7-9
DNA: TGTGCCAGCAGCTTCAGCGGGGGGCAGAACAATGAGCAGTTCTTC
CDR3: CASSFSGGQNNEQFF

D: NA
size: NA
J: TRBJ1-3
V: TRBV9
DNA: TGTGCCAGCAGGGGCTCTGGAAACACCATATATTTT
CDR3: CASRGSGNTIYF

D: NA
size: NA
J: TRBJ1-3
V: TRBV7-9
DNA: TGTGCCAGCAGCGAATTACAGACGGGCCTCTTTGGAAACACCATATATTTT
CDR3: CASSELQTGLFGNTIYF

D: TRBD2
size: many
J: TRBJ2-3
V: TRBV2
DNA: TGTGCCAGCAGTTCCGCTGGACTAGGATCGCGAGATACGCAGTATTTT
CDR3: CASSSAGLGSRDTQYF

D: TRBD2
size: once
J: TRBJ2-2
V: TRBV30
DNA: TGTGCCTGGACCCTAGCGGGAGGTAACACCGGGGAGCTGTTTTTT
CDR3: CAWTLAGGNTGELFF

D: NA
size: few
J: TRBJ2-5
V: TRBV9
DNA: TGTGCCAGCAGCGTAGAGGGACTCCAAGAGACCCAGTACTTC
CDR3: CASSVEGLQETQYF

D: NA
size: NA
J: TRBJ2-1
V: TRBV25-1
DNA: TGTGCCAGCAGTCATATATCTTCCTACAATGAGCAGTTCTTC
CDR3: CASSHISSYNEQFF

D: TRBD1
size: NA
J: TRBJ1-1
V: TRBV14
DNA: TGTGCCAGCAGCCTATACGCCGGGACAGGGGGCACTGAAGCTTTCTTT
CDR3: CASSLYAGTGGTEAFF

D: NA
size: NA
J: TRBJ1-6
V: TRBV11-2
DNA: TGTGCCAGCAGCTTAGATCCTGTTTCACCCCTCCACTTT
CDR3: CASSLDPVSPLHF

D: NA
size: once
J: TRBJ2-7
V: TRBV6-1
DNA: TGTGCCAGCTGTCAGGGACTGATCTACGAGCAGTACTTC
CDR3: CASCQGLIYEQYF

D: NA
size: few
J: TRBJ2-1
V: TRBV19
DNA: TGTGCCAGTAGTATAGACGGCAGGAAGGCCAATGAGCAGTTCTTC
CDR3: CASSIDGRKANEQFF

D: TRBD2
size: NA
J: TRBJ2-1
V: TRBV28
DNA: TGTGCCAGCAGTTTAGGCGGGAGTAAGGGGAATGAGCAGTTCTTC
CDR3: CASSLGGSKGNEQFF

D: NA
size: NA
J: TRBJ2-3
V: TRBV7-8
DNA: TGTGCCAGCAGCTCCCTCTCGCATACGCAGTATTTT
CDR3: CASSSLSHTQYF

D: NA
size: NA
J: TRBJ2-3
V: TRBV30
DNA: TGTGCCTGCCCCCCCGTGGCGGGAAGTACAGATACGCAGTATTTT
CDR3: CACPPVAGSTDTQYF

D: NA
size: NA
J: TRBJ2-4
V: TRBV7-2
DNA: TGTGCCAGCAGCTTAGAAGCCGGAGCCAAAAACATTCAGTACTTC
CDR3: CASSLEAGAKNIQYF

D: NA
size: NA
J: TRBJ1-1
V: TRBV4-3
DNA: TGCGCCAGCAGCCAAAAGGGTCAGGGCACTGAAGCTTTCTTT
CDR3: CASSQKGQGTEAFF

D: TRBD2
size: NA
J: TRBJ2-5
V: TRBV7-2
DNA: TGTGCCAGCAGCCCTATAGCGGGGGGGCCAGGGCAGACCCAGTACTTC
CDR3: CASSPIAGGPGQTQYF

D: NA
size: NA
J: TRBJ2-7
V: TRBV6-5
DNA: TGTGCCAGCAGTTATACGTGGAAGAGGGAGCAGTACTTC
CDR3: CASSYTWKREQYF